The T cell receptor beta chain under discussion was sequenced for a study of neurological immune-mediated disorders. Overall study results and limits: The most TCR clonal expansion was seen in HTLV-1-associated myelopathy, and the least was seen in multiple sclerosis, which fell below healthy controls. When the repertoires were grouped phylogenetically, those of 18 of the 34 multiple sclerosis patients came together in a single cluster of related CDR3 sequences, which points to a possible repertoire-level signature.

The unsorted libraries were produced from 2 million PBMCs held at -80 C. The CDR3 runs to 16 residues. The junction had 5 bases not matched to a gene; V was cut back by 1 base and J by 1 base. Germline CDR1 reads SGHTA; CDR2 reads FQGNSA. The cDNA was generated by 5'RACE with 10-nucleotide random UMIs. TCRdb ran MiXCR on the 5' RACE reads and lists one entry per CDR3 protein. This sample yields 60,000 or so distinct CDR3 sequences, of which 3% to 4% are seen a single time; around 7.5% belongs to the top ten. This clonotype came up many times. Its antigen is still unknown. The chain employs TRBV7-2 and TRBJ2-3, with 7 nucleotides matching TRBD2. Sequenced: PBMCs. The origin of this receptor is a woman aged 55-69 years with multiple sclerosis. CDR3 coding DNA: TGTGCCAGCAGCTTAGAGCGGGGCTTCCGCACAGATACGCAGTATTTT. This gives the protein CASSLERGFRTDTQYF.